This TCR beta chain was profiled in a study of identical twins. With regard to this clonotype: The antigen is unknown.

Study observations and caveats: Beta out-of-frame sequences showed weaker excess twin sharing. Modelling approaches yielded underestimates of out-of-frame TCR alpha sharing between monozygotic twins. Out-of-frame alpha sequences that twins shared showed excess low generation probability. A cross-sectional statistical analysis, not follow-up of the same donors, supported the conclusions.

V was trimmed by 0 bases and J by 8 bases, leaving 10 bases between them. CDR1 is SNHLY and CDR2 is FYNNEI in the germline V gene. The CDR3 runs 13 residues. TCRdb reprocessed the 5' RACE reads with MiXCR, giving one entry per CDR3 protein. The sample contains under 250,000 distinct CDR3 sequences, 10% to 15% of which appear only once. The same specimen was also included in a second study, on yellow fever vaccine responses in identical twins.

The genes are TRBV2 and TRBJ1-2; D unclear. The receptor was isolated from a young woman in good health. Specimen: memory (CD45RO+) T cells sorted from blood. CDR3 nucleotides: TGTGCCAGCAGTGAAGCCCGAGGGCACGGCTACACCTTC. It encodes CASSEARGHGYTF.